Shown below are 25 T cell receptor beta chains from a single sample sequenced in a study of blood T cell repertoires in COVID-19. The assay was immunoSEQ multiplex PCR, and TCRdb's table has in-frame clones only and misses some. In the table there are 200,000 to 250,000 clones, 90% of which are singletons. Input material: PBMCs or T cells enriched from blood (not recorded which). The receptors here all came from a man aged 30-40 years who had been exposed to COVID-19.

This chain joins TRBV3-1 (or the pseudogene TRBV3-2) and TRBJ1-3, with D perhaps matching TRBD1 (5 bases). The germline gives CDR1 LGHDT, CDR2 YNNKEL (reference sequence). This CDR3 region has 15 residues. V was pared by 4 bases and J by 3 bases, with 13 bases between. The CDR3 bases are TGTGCCAGCAGCCCCCCTCCAGGGATTGGAAACACCATATATTTT. Translating it yields CASSPPPGIGNTIYF.

This clone was detected many times. CDR3 in DNA: TGTGCCAGCAGAAATGACAGGGGAGGTGAAAAACTGTTTTTT. Its translation: CASRNDRGGEKLFF. This rearrangement joins TRBV5-4 to TRBJ1-4; 8 bases line up with TRBD1. V gave up 5 bases and J gave up 7 bases; unmatched junction bases: 7. There are 14 residues in the CDR3. Germline V lookup: CDR1 SGHNT, CDR2 YYREEE (reference sequence).

The chain has TRBV9 and TRBJ1-2, with TRBD1 identical over 10 bases. The CDR3 length is 17 residues. Per germline, CDR1 SGDLS and CDR2 YYNGEE. Trimming took 0 bases from V and 0 from J; bases not matched to a gene: 5. In DNA, the CDR3 is TGTGCCAGCAGCGTAGAGGGACAGGGGCTTCCTAACTATGGCTACACCTTC. Amino acids: CASSVEGQGLPNYGYTF.

The chain has TRBV6-5 and TRBJ1-2, with 8 bases lining up with TRBD1. The CDR3 spans 15 residues. V dropped 6 bases and J dropped 1; count of bases not matched to a gene: 7. Per the germline V gene, CDR1 is MNHEY and CDR2 is SVGAGI. CDR3 DNA sequence: TGTGCCAGCAGGGATACAGGGGGAGGTAACTATGGCTACACCTTC. Encoded protein: CASRDTGGGNYGYTF.

The chain has TRBV27 and TRBJ2-3; maybe TRBD1 (6 bases). The CDR3 is 16 amino acids. CDR1 and CDR2 (germline): MNHEY, SMNVEV (reference sequence). V gave up 5 bases and J gave up 2 bases, with 17 bases separating them. CDR3 sequence reads: CASSPPPQGLTDTQYF. The CDR3, as DNA: TGTGCCAGCAGTCCCCCCCCACAGGGCCTCACAGATACGCAGTATTTT.

V gene TRBV4-3 combines with J gene TRBJ1-2; weak D call: TRBD1 (5 bases). The germline CDR1 and CDR2 sequences are LGHNA and YSLEER. This CDR3 region has 15 residues. Trimming took off 0 bases at V and 7 bases at J, with 15 bases between the two ends. CDR3 sequence reads: CASSQDKGRKSGYTF. The CDR3 DNA reads TGCGCCAGCAGCCAAGATAAGGGGAGGAAAAGTGGCTACACCTTC.

The rearrangement joins TRBV5-1 to TRBJ1-3; 7 bases are shared with TRBD1. Germline CDR1 and CDR2: SGHRS and YFSETQ. The ends lost 4 bases at V and 1 base at J; junction bases unmatched: 5. The CDR3 covers 15 residues. CDR3 bases: TGCGCCAGCAGCCAGGACAGGATATCTGGAAACACCATATATTTT. Translating it yields CASSQDRISGNTIYF.

V is TRBV19 and J is TRBJ2-2; D is possibly TRBD2 (5 bases). This CDR3 comprises 15 residues. CDR1 and CDR2 (germline): LNHDA, SQIVND (reference sequence). V lost 5 bases, J lost 0 bases, and 10 bases lay in between. The CDR3 nucleotides are TGTGCCAGTAGTCCATTGACTACGAACACCGGGGAGCTGTTTTTT. Translated: CASSPLTTNTGELFF.

The gene calls are TRBV27 and TRBJ1-1; unclear D gene. Trimming removed 3 bases from V and 1 base from J, with 6 bases in between. The CDR3 sequence is 13 residues long. In germline, CDR1 is MNHEY, CDR2 SMNVEV (reference sequence). DNA of the CDR3: TGTGCCAGCAGTTTGGGAGGGAACACTGAAGCTTTCTTT. It yields the protein CASSLGGNTEAFF.

The chain employs TRBV4-1 and TRBJ2-7; 8 bases fit TRBD1. Germline loops: CDR1 MGHRA, CDR2 YSYEKL. The CDR3 is 16 amino acids. V shed 5 bases, J shed 0 bases, and the junction held 9 bases outside the gene matches. CDR3 nucleotides: TGCGCCAGCAGCTACATAGGACAGGGTTTCTCCTACGAGCAGTACTTC. Encoded protein: CASSYIGQGFSYEQYF.

The gene calls are TRBV2 and TRBJ2-1; maybe TRBD2 (6 bases). V was shortened by 3 bases and J by 5 bases, with 17 bases between the two germline ends. There are 16 residues in the CDR3. Germline assignment: CDR1 SNHLY and CDR2 FYNNEI. The CDR3, as DNA: TGTGCCAGCAGTGATATCTCGGGGAGGCGGGACAATGAGCAGTTCTTC. Residues: CASSDISGRRDNEQFF.

The chain joins TRBV12-5 to TRBJ2-7; possible D gene TRBD2, 5 bases. Germline V gives CDR1 LGHNT, CDR2 FRNRAP. The CDR3 is 13 amino acids. The germline V and J ends were trimmed by 7 bases and 5 bases, with 15 bases remaining between them. CDR3 sequence (DNA): TGTGCTAGTGCCATCAGCGACTACGACGAGCAGTACTTC. Translating gives CASAISDYDEQYF.

This clone is a singleton in its sample. The CDR3 region has the DNA TGTGCCACCTCAACAGGGGTCGGCGGCAATCAGCCCCAGCATTTT. As protein: CATSTGVGGNQPQHF. The genes are TRBV19 and TRBJ1-5; 7 bases map to TRBD1. This CDR3 region has 15 residues. V dropped 10 bases and J dropped 2; count of bases not matched to a gene: 11. Looked up from germline, CDR1 is LNHDA and CDR2 is SQIVND (reference sequence).

This chain connects TRBV25-1 to TRBJ2-1; 7 nucleotides align to TRBD2. Per germline, CDR1 MGHDK and CDR2 SYGVNS. With V trimmed by 8 bases and J by 5 bases, 3 bases remained unmatched. The length of the CDR3 is 12 residues. The CDR3 loop is CASQRGHNEQFF. The CDR3 DNA follows: TGTGCCAGCCAGCGGGGCCACAATGAGCAGTTCTTC.

The CDR3 protein is CASSINRLAGNQETQYF. The CDR3, as DNA: TGTGCCAGTAGTATCAATAGGTTAGCAGGGAATCAAGAGACCCAGTACTTC. The chain has TRBV19 and TRBJ2-5; a weak D match, TRBD1 (5 bases). Looked up from germline, CDR1 is LNHDA and CDR2 is SQIVND (reference sequence). The V gene lost 3 bases and the J gene lost 2 bases, with 19 bases spanning the gap. This CDR3 contains 17 residues.

V usage is TRBV20-1 and J usage is TRBJ2-3; D gene ambiguous. Germline-derived CDR1 and CDR2 are DFQATT and SNEGSKA (reference sequence). Trimming removed 3 bases from V and 11 bases from J, with 12 bases in between. The CDR3 has 11 residues. The CDR3 DNA reads as TGCAGTGCTAGTTCTTTGAGTGAGCAGTATTTT. Translation: CSASSLSEQYF.

J is TRBJ1-1 and V is TRBV4-3; D is perhaps TRBD1 (5 bases). CDR1 LGHNA and CDR2 YSLEER come from the germline V gene. V was pared by 1 base and J by 4 bases, with 16 bases between. This CDR3 comprises 16 residues. The CDR3 here is CASSQGLAGKGTEAFF. CDR3 in DNA: TGCGCCAGCAGCCAAGGTTTGGCAGGGAAGGGCACTGAAGCTTTCTTT.

CDR3 DNA sequence: TGTGCCAGCAGTGCGCGGACACTAAACACTGAAGCTTTCTTT. Protein sequence: CASSARTLNTEAFF. V gene TRBV2 combines with J gene TRBJ1-1, with D tentatively TRBD1 (5 bases). V was clipped by 4 bases and J by 2 bases, with 11 bases between them. CDR3 length: 14 residues. CDR1 and CDR2 (germline): SNHLY, FYNNEI.

The gene calls are TRBV19 and TRBJ2-1; 7 bases match TRBD2. The CDR3 runs to 16 residues. J was trimmed by 7 bases and V by 1 base; bases with no gene match: 10. Germline loops: CDR1 LNHDA, CDR2 SQIVND (reference sequence). CDR3 bases: TGTGCCAGTAGTATAGGGGGCGGGGGAGTGTGGAATGAGCAGTTCTTC. Its translation is CASSIGGGGVWNEQFF.

As DNA, the CDR3 is TGTGCCAGCAGAGGACAGCCTAACTATGGCTACACCTTC. Its protein is CASRGQPNYGYTF. The genes are TRBV25-1 and TRBJ1-2; D is perhaps TRBD1 (6 bases). The length of the CDR3 is 13 residues. The V gene lost 6 bases and the J gene lost 0 bases, with 8 bases spanning the gap. Germline CDR1 MGHDK, CDR2 SYGVNS.

This sequence joins TRBV4-1 and TRBJ2-7; 11 nucleotides line up with TRBD2. Losses at the gene ends were 6 bases for V and 1 base for J; bases not matched to a gene: 5. Germline V gene lookup returns CDR1 MGHRA and CDR2 YSYEKL. The CDR3 is 15 residues long. CDR3 sequence reads: CASRLIAGGSYEQYF. The CDR3 DNA follows: TGCGCCAGCAGGCTTATAGCGGGGGGGTCCTACGAGCAGTACTTC.

CDR3 sequence (DNA): TGTGCCAGCAGCTTATCCCTTCGCGGAGGGCTTTGGAACACTGAAGCTTTCTTT. This sequence encodes CASSLSLRGGLWNTEAFF. V and J are TRBV7-2 and TRBJ1-1; D not resolved. Trimming took 2 bases from V and 1 from J, leaving 20 bases between them. The CDR3 runs 18 residues. The germline V gene encodes CDR1 SGHTA and CDR2 FQGNSA.

In regard to this clone: Within the sample, other DNA sequences also encode this same CDR3. The chain is built from TRBV18 and TRBJ1-6; TRBD1 is a possible D gene (5 bases). CDR1 is KGHSH, CDR2 LQKENI, per germline. This CDR3 spans 14 amino acids. V lost 2 bases and J lost 7, with 9 bases in between. The CDR3: CASSPGQGNSPLHF. In nucleotides, the CDR3 is TGTGCCAGCTCACCAGGGCAGGGAAATTCACCCCTCCACTTT. The full variable domain, completed using reference TRBV18 and TRBJ1-6, is NAGVMQNPRHLVRRRGQEARLRCSPMKGHSHVYWYRQLPEEGLKFMVYLQKENIIDESGMPKERFSAEFPKEGPSILRIQQVVRGDSAAYFCASSPGQGNSPLHFGNGTRLTVT.

The rearrangement uses TRBV7-2 and TRBJ1-5; no clear D. This CDR3 has 14 residues. The V end was cut by 1 base, the J end by 2 bases, with 6 bases between. Germline V lookup: CDR1 SGHTA, CDR2 FQGNSA. CDR3 coding DNA: TGTGCCAGCAGCTTAGATGTCGGCAATCAGCCCCAGCATTTT. This sequence encodes CASSLDVGNQPQHF.

This clone was detected only once. This chain uses TRBV7-3 with TRBJ1-6; 7 positions agree with TRBD1. CDR3 length equals 15 residues. Germline assignment: CDR1 SGHTA and CDR2 FQGTGA. After removal of 5 bases from V and 9 bases from J, the junction contained 10 bases not matched to a gene. Here the CDR3 reads CASSIEGASGSPLHF. CDR3 in DNA: TGTGCCAGCAGCATCGAGGGGGCTTCGGGTTCACCCCTCCACTTT. The full variable domain, its missing parts supplied by reference TRBV7-3 and TRBJ1-6, is GAGVSQTPSNKVTEKGKYVELRCDPISGHTALYWYRQSLGQGPEFLIYFQGTGAADDSGLPNDRFFAVRPEGSVSTLKIQRTERGDSAVYLCASSIEGASGSPLHFGNGTRLTVT.